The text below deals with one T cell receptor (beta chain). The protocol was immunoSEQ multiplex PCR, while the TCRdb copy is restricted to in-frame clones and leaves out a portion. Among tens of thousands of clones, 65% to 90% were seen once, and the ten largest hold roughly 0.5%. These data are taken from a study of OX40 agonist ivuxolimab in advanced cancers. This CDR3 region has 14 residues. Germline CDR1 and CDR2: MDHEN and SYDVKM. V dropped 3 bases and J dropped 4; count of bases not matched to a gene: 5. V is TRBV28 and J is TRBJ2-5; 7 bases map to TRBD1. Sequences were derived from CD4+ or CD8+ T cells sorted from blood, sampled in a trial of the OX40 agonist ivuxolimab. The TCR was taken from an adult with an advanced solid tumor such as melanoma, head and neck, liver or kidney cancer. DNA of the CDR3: TGTGCCAGCAGTTTCCAGGGGGTCGGAGAGACCCAGTACTTC. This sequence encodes CASSFQGVGETQYF.